The 32 T cell receptor beta chains below were found in one sample sequenced in a study of blood T cell repertoires in COVID-19. Data came from immunoSEQ multiplex PCR; TCRdb stores just in-frame clones and leaves some out. The sample contains around 200,000 clones, 80% to 90% of which appear only once. The sample comprised peripheral blood. Receptor source: a woman between 55 and 75 years old with COVID-19, enrolled during active disease.

The J gene is TRBJ1-1, the V gene TRBV27; D uncertain. CDR1 MNHEY and CDR2 SMNVEV come from the germline V gene (reference sequence). The CDR3 has 14 amino acids. The V gene lost 3 bases and the J gene lost 0 bases, with 8 bases spanning the gap. CDR3: CASSFAIMNTEAFF. The CDR3 DNA follows: TGTGCCAGCAGTTTCGCTATAATGAACACTGAAGCTTTCTTT.

In its sample, this clone was seen a few times. This chain links TRBV4-2 with TRBJ2-7; 7 nucleotides align to TRBD2. The CDR3 contains 17 residues. The V gene's germline CDR1 is LGHNA and CDR2 YNFKEQ. V shed 1 base and J 3 bases; nucleotides not matched to a gene: 12. CDR3 nucleotide sequence: TGTGCCAGCAGCCAAGGAGGCCTAGCGGACCACGGCTACGAGCAGTACTTC. Its translation: CASSQGGLADHGYEQYF.

This chain links TRBV7-9 with TRBJ2-5; D is perhaps TRBD1 (6 bases). This CDR3 contains 14 residues. The V gene's germline CDR1 is SEHNR and CDR2 FQNEAQ (reference sequence). Trimming cost V 4 bases and J 1 base, with 10 bases left between them. The CDR3 spells CASSSGQIQETQYF. The CDR3 DNA reads as TGTGCCAGCAGCTCTGGACAGATCCAAGAGACCCAGTACTTC. Together with reference TRBV7-9 and TRBJ2-5, the CDR3 gives the full variable domain: DTGVSQNPRHKITKRGQNVTFRCDPISEHNRLYWYRQTLGQGPEFLTYFQNEAQLEKSRLLSDRFSAERPKGSFSTLEIQRTEQGDSAMYLCASSSGQIQETQYFGPGTRLLVL.

This chain uses TRBV5-1 with TRBJ2-1, with 8 bases aligning to TRBD2. The CDR3 spans 15 residues. Per the germline V gene, CDR1 is SGHRS and CDR2 is YFSETQ. J lost 4 bases, V lost 4 bases, and 7 bases had no gene match. DNA of the CDR3: TGCGCCAGCAGCCCGAGACTAGCGCAGTACAATGAGCAGTTCTTC. Its translation is CASSPRLAQYNEQFF.

CDR3 DNA: TGTGCCACCAGTGATCGGACTAGCGGGAGAGGAGAGACCCAGTACTTC. Residues: CATSDRTSGRGETQYF. V usage is TRBV24-1 and J usage is TRBJ2-5, with 13 bases identical to TRBD2. With 3 bases clipped from V and 4 bases from J, the junction kept 4 bases outside the gene matches. This CDR3 contains 16 residues. Germline V gene sequence: CDR1 KGHDR, CDR2 SFDVKD.

V gene TRBV19 combines with J gene TRBJ1-2; the D gene is possibly TRBD1 (5 bases). The V end lost 3 bases, the J end lost 1 base, and 15 bases lay between the germline ends. CDR1 and CDR2 (germline): LNHDA, SQIVND (reference sequence). CDR3 length equals 16 residues. The CDR3 loop is CASSIEIGGVNYGYTF. The CDR3, as DNA: TGTGCCAGTAGTATTGAAATAGGAGGGGTTAACTATGGCTACACCTTC.

This chain links TRBV4-3 with TRBJ2-3, with D perhaps matching TRBD1 (6 bases). The CDR3 has 16 residues. Germline CDR1 LGHNA, CDR2 YSLEER. V was trimmed by 0 bases and J by 0 bases, leaving 10 bases between them. The CDR3, as DNA: TGCGCCAGCAGCCAAGATTTCGGGACAAGCACAGATACGCAGTATTTT. Protein: CASSQDFGTSTDTQYF.

This chain uses TRBV6-5 with TRBJ1-5; perhaps TRBD1 as D (6 bases). This CDR3 is 15 amino acids long. CDR1 and CDR2 from the germline V gene are MNHEY and SVGAGI. V was cut by 8 bases and J by 6 bases, with 20 bases left in between. CDR3 region: CASLGQMRFSQPQHF. CDR3 nucleotides: TGTGCCAGCCTTGGACAGATGAGGTTTAGTCAGCCCCAGCATTTT.

This chain links TRBV7-2 with TRBJ2-7, with TRBD1 matching 9 bases. V gave up 5 bases and J gave up 7 bases; unmatched junction bases: 12. The CDR3 has 15 amino acids. Germline assignment: CDR1 SGHTA and CDR2 FQGNSA. CDR3 protein: CASSLSGTGLREQYF. The CDR3 DNA is TGTGCCAGCAGCCTCTCCGGGACAGGGCTTAGAGAGCAGTACTTC. Complete variable domain (other parts from reference TRBV7-2 and TRBJ2-7): GAGVSQSPSNKVTEKGKDVELRCDPISGHTALYWYRQSLGQGLEFLIYFQGNSAPDKSGLPSDRFSAERTGGSVSTLTIQRTQQEDSAVYLCASSLSGTGLREQYFGPGTRLTVT.

This clone occurred a few times. The chain links TRBV18 to TRBJ1-2, with D unresolved. The length of the CDR3 is 14 residues. CDR1 and CDR2 (germline): KGHSH, LQKENI. Trimming pared 0 bases from V and 4 bases from J, leaving 9 bases between. The CDR3 coding sequence is TGTGCCAGCTCACCACCGCCAGGTATCTATGGCTACACCTTC. It codes for CASSPPPGIYGYTF.

The gene calls are TRBV19 and TRBJ2-5, with 12 nucleotides matching TRBD1. This CDR3 spans 14 amino acids. With 3 bases clipped from V and 4 bases from J, the junction kept 0 bases outside the gene matches. Germline loops: CDR1 LNHDA, CDR2 SQIVND (reference sequence). The CDR3 loop reads CASSMGQGAETQYF. The CDR3 DNA reads TGTGCCAGTAGTATGGGACAGGGGGCAGAGACCCAGTACTTC.

The V and J genes are TRBV2 and TRBJ2-1, with TRBD1 identical over 7 bases. The CDR3 is 20 residues long. CDR1 and CDR2 (germline): SNHLY, FYNNEI. V lost 1 base to trimming and J lost 2 bases; unmatched junction nucleotides: 17. The CDR3 spells CASSEDPRQGIRAPYNEQFF. The CDR3 DNA sequence: TGTGCCAGCAGTGAAGATCCCCGACAGGGAATTCGCGCCCCCTACAATGAGCAGTTCTTC.

This clone was counted a single time. The gene calls are TRBV19 and TRBJ2-3; D not resolved. Trimming took 7 bases from V and 4 from J, leaving 12 bases between them. The CDR3 length is 13 residues. Germline V lookup: CDR1 LNHDA, CDR2 SQIVND (reference sequence). CDR3 coding DNA: TGTGCCAGTACCCCCGGGTCTCCAGATACGCAGTATTTT. Translated: CASTPGSPDTQYF.

This sequence joins TRBV6-6 and TRBJ1-3; no clear D gene. The CDR3 contains 13 residues. V was trimmed by 6 bases and J by 2 bases, leaving 8 bases between them. In germline, CDR1 is MNHNY, CDR2 SVGAGI (reference sequence). The DNA of the CDR3 is TGTGCCAGCAGCCTTCCCGCTGGAAACACCATATATTTT. It encodes CASSLPAGNTIYF.

DNA of the CDR3: TGTGCCAGCAGTCCCCAGACAGGGGTCTACAATGAGCAGTTCTTC. Translated, it gives CASSPQTGVYNEQFF. The V gene is TRBV28, the J gene TRBJ2-1; 8 nucleotides match TRBD1. Germline loops: CDR1 MDHEN, CDR2 SYDVKM. CDR3 length: 15 residues. V gave up 5 bases and J gave up 3 bases; unmatched junction bases: 6.

This clone has a single count. This chain connects TRBV6-1 to TRBJ2-3; tentatively, D is TRBD2 (6 bases). This CDR3 contains 15 residues. Germline V gene lookup returns CDR1 MNHNS and CDR2 SASEGT. V was trimmed by 3 bases and J by 0 bases, leaving 10 bases between them. CDR3: CASSEVAGSTDTQYF. CDR3 DNA sequence: TGTGCCAGCAGTGAGGTGGCGGGAAGCACAGATACGCAGTATTTT.

This clone was seen once. This chain uses TRBV6-5 with TRBJ1-1; no clear D. The CDR3 has 12 amino acids. Germline V gene sequence: CDR1 MNHEY, CDR2 SVGAGI. V lost 4 bases to trimming and J lost 7 bases, with 10 bases between them. This CDR3 is CASSSELGEAFF. In nucleotides, the CDR3 is TGTGCCAGCAGTTCGGAGCTGGGTGAAGCTTTCTTT.

The chain has TRBV30 and TRBJ1-1; TRBD1 matches 10 bases. J was trimmed by 2 bases and V by 2 bases; bases with no gene match: 8. From germline, CDR1 is GTSNPN and CDR2 SVGIG (reference sequence). The CDR3 has 16 amino acids. The CDR3 here is CAWSLTGGGVNTEAFF. The CDR3 nucleotides are TGTGCCTGGAGTCTGACAGGGGGCGGAGTAAACACTGAAGCTTTCTTT. Drawing the rest from reference TRBV30 and TRBJ1-1, the complete variable domain is SQTIHQWPATLVQPVGSPLSLECTVEGTSNPNLYWYRQAAGRGLQLLFYSVGIGQISSEVPQNLSASRPQDRQFILSSKKLLLSDSGFYLCAWSLTGGGVNTEAFFGQGTRLTVV.

The V call is TRBV7-9, the J call TRBJ1-4; D is undetermined. The CDR3 extends over 15 amino acids. V was pared by 5 bases and J by 3 bases, with 13 bases between. CDR1 is SEHNR, CDR2 FQNEAQ, per germline (reference sequence). In nucleotides, the CDR3 is TGTGCCAGCAGCGTTCTCCGGGAACCTAATGAAAAACTGTTTTTT. It yields the protein CASSVLREPNEKLFF. The full variable domain, with the rest looked up from reference TRBV7-9 and TRBJ1-4, is DTGVSQNPRHKITKRGQNVTFRCDPISEHNRLYWYRQTLGQGPEFLTYFQNEAQLEKSRLLSDRFSAERPKGSFSTLEIQRTEQGDSAMYLCASSVLREPNEKLFFGSGTQLSVL.

The V call is TRBV28, the J call TRBJ2-7; TRBD1 aligns across 7 bases. CDR1 MDHEN and CDR2 SYDVKM come from the germline V gene. V shed 2 bases and J 2 bases; nucleotides not matched to a gene: 6. CDR3 size: 15 residues. CDR3 sequence (DNA): TGTGCCAGCAGTTTAGTCAGACAGGGTGCCTACGAGCAGTACTTC. It translates to CASSLVRQGAYEQYF.

This chain uses TRBV5-4 with TRBJ2-7; D may be TRBD2 (6 bases). Trimming pared 3 bases from V and 0 bases from J, leaving 7 bases between. Looked up from germline, CDR1 is SGHNT and CDR2 is YYREEE (reference sequence). The CDR3 is 13 amino acids. The CDR3 DNA follows: TGTGCCAGCAGCTGGCGGGGCTCCTACGAGCAGTACTTC. Its translation is CASSWRGSYEQYF.

V and J are TRBV6-5 and TRBJ2-7; 9 bases fit TRBD2. Germline CDR1 and CDR2: MNHEY and SVGAGI. The V segment lost 0 bases and the J segment 3 bases; nucleotides outside the gene matches: 6. The CDR3 extends over 16 amino acids. The DNA for the CDR3 is TGTGCCAGCAGTTACTCGAGGAGCGGGAGGCTCTACGAGCAGTACTTC. Translating gives CASSYSRSGRLYEQYF.

Here the CDR3 DNA reads TGTGCCAGCAGTTTAATGGGTGGAGGTGGGCATCAGCCCCAGCATTTT. This gives the protein CASSLMGGGGHQPQHF. The chain joins TRBV27 to TRBJ1-5; no firm D call. V was pared by 2 bases and J by 5 bases, with 16 bases between. Per the germline V gene, CDR1 is MNHEY and CDR2 is SMNVEV (reference sequence). The CDR3 totals 16 residues.

The chain has TRBV20-1 and TRBJ2-5; a possible D gene is TRBD1 (5 bases). CDR1 DFQATT and CDR2 SNEGSKA come from the germline V gene (reference sequence). This CDR3 region has 11 residues. V lost 6 bases, J lost 7 bases, and 12 bases lay in between. The CDR3 spells CSAPERGTQYF. The CDR3 nucleotides are TGCAGTGCCCCGGAAAGGGGGACCCAGTACTTC.

The V gene is TRBV25-1, the J gene TRBJ1-2; 8 bases agree with TRBD1. With 5 bases clipped from V and 8 bases from J, the junction kept 10 bases outside the gene matches. CDR3 length: 14 amino acids. CDR1 MGHDK and CDR2 SYGVNS come from the germline V gene. The CDR3 reads CASSPPGQGEGYTF. The CDR3 nucleotides read TGTGCCAGCAGTCCCCCCGGACAGGGTGAGGGCTACACCTTC.

The chain employs TRBV28 and TRBJ1-5; D is possibly TRBD1 (5 bases). Germline CDR1 reads MDHEN; CDR2 reads SYDVKM. With 3 bases removed from V and 7 bases from J, the gap between germline ends came to 13 bases. CDR3 length: 14 residues. CDR3 amino acids: CASSFGGEVQPQHF. The CDR3 DNA reads TGTGCCAGCAGTTTCGGGGGTGAGGTCCAGCCCCAGCATTTT.

The chain recombines TRBV7-2 with TRBJ2-7, with TRBD2 matching over 10 bases. V was clipped by 0 bases and J by 7 bases; unmatched bases: 6. Per the germline V gene, CDR1 is SGHTA and CDR2 is FQGNSA. This CDR3 contains 15 residues. The CDR3 spells CASSLASGRSGEQYF. The CDR3, as DNA: TGTGCCAGCAGCTTAGCTAGCGGGAGGTCTGGGGAGCAGTACTTC. Full variable domain (outside the CDR3, taken from reference TRBV7-2 and TRBJ2-7): GAGVSQSPSNKVTEKGKDVELRCDPISGHTALYWYRQSLGQGLEFLIYFQGNSAPDKSGLPSDRFSAERTGGSVSTLTIQRTQQEDSAVYLCASSLASGRSGEQYFGPGTRLTVT.

J is TRBJ2-1 and V is TRBV6-5; perhaps TRBD1 as D (5 bases). With 3 bases removed from V and 12 bases from J, the gap between germline ends came to 18 bases. The CDR3 has 14 amino acids. Germline V gives CDR1 MNHEY, CDR2 SVGAGI. The CDR3 loop is CASSYSGIGRRQFF. The CDR3 region has the DNA TGTGCCAGCAGTTATTCAGGGATCGGAAGGCGGCAGTTCTTC.

This clone was observed a few times. The J gene is TRBJ2-7, the V gene TRBV27, with D perhaps matching TRBD2 (5 bases). Germline V lookup: CDR1 MNHEY, CDR2 SMNVEV (reference sequence). The V gene lost 6 bases and the J gene lost 2 bases, with 11 bases spanning the gap. This CDR3 has 13 residues. CDR3 loop: CASRPDGTYEQYF. The CDR3 coding sequence is TGTGCCAGCAGGCCGGACGGGACCTACGAGCAGTACTTC.

The chain couples TRBV11-3 to TRBJ2-7; D ambiguous. Germline V gene data show CDR1 as SGHNT and CDR2 as YENEEA. This CDR3 spans 15 amino acids. V dropped 0 bases and J dropped 7 bases, with 16 bases sitting between them. CDR3: CASSLDLRVLGEQYF. The CDR3 DNA reads as TGTGCCAGCAGCTTAGATCTTAGAGTCCTAGGAGAGCAGTACTTC.

V and J are TRBV7-9 and TRBJ2-3; TRBD2 matches 13 bases. Germline loops: CDR1 SEHNR, CDR2 FQNEAQ (reference sequence). V shed 3 bases, J shed 6 bases, and the junction held 6 bases outside the gene matches. The CDR3 is 16 residues long. CDR3 in amino acids: CASSFTTSGRADTQYF. CDR3 nucleotides: TGTGCCAGCAGCTTTACCACTAGCGGGAGGGCGGATACGCAGTATTTT.

V and J are TRBV6-1 and TRBJ1-6; D perhaps matches TRBD1 (6 bases). CDR1 is MNHNS, CDR2 SASEGT, per germline. CDR3 length: 18 amino acids. The germline V and J ends were trimmed by 1 base and 0 bases, with 13 bases remaining between them. CDR3 in amino acids: CASSEGLPGDSYNSPLHF. CDR3 coding DNA: TGTGCCAGCAGTGAAGGCCTCCCAGGGGACTCCTATAATTCACCCCTCCACTTT.